Listed below are T cell receptor beta chains from one sample, sequenced in a study of blood T cell repertoires in COVID-19. Clones were read by immunoSEQ multiplex PCR, and TCRdb kept only the in-frame ones, dropping some. This table holds about 180,000 clones, 80% to 90% found once. What was sequenced was PBMCs or T cells enriched from blood (not recorded which). The receptors were sampled from a woman under 30 who had recovered from COVID-19. Both conserved end residues are part of each CDR3. Fields, in order: D gene, V gene, J gene, CDR3 protein. The D gene is left open where the match is weak.

d_call: .
v_call: TRBV14
j_call: TRBJ2-7
cdr3_aa: CASSQGQALLRHEQYF

d_call: .
v_call: TRBV28
j_call: TRBJ1-2
cdr3_aa: CASREAGNYGYTF

d_call: TRBD1
v_call: TRBV27
j_call: TRBJ2-7
cdr3_aa: CASSFTGGDYEQYF

d_call: .
v_call: TRBV10-2
j_call: TRBJ1-2
cdr3_aa: CASSESANYGYTF

d_call: .
v_call: TRBV2
j_call: TRBJ2-7
cdr3_aa: CAGAKGANYEQYF

d_call: TRBD1
v_call: TRBV28
j_call: TRBJ2-7
cdr3_aa: CASSFDREINEQYF

d_call: .
v_call: TRBV3-1/TRBV3-2
j_call: TRBJ1-2
cdr3_aa: CASSQSGAANYGYTF

d_call: TRBD1
v_call: TRBV11-2
j_call: TRBJ2-2
cdr3_aa: CASSLLTGAGELFF

d_call: .
v_call: TRBV5-1
j_call: TRBJ1-2
cdr3_aa: CASSLDSTDGYGYTF

d_call: .
v_call: TRBV3-1/TRBV3-2
j_call: TRBJ2-5
cdr3_aa: CASSQGTNTGQETQYF

d_call: TRBD1
v_call: TRBV9
j_call: TRBJ1-6
cdr3_aa: CASQPGTGWDSPLHF

d_call: .
v_call: TRBV28
j_call: TRBJ1-6
cdr3_aa: CASRPTDYNSPLHF

d_call: .
v_call: TRBV21-1
j_call: TRBJ2-2
cdr3_aa: CASSNGPEQGAMTGELFF

d_call: .
v_call: TRBV27
j_call: TRBJ2-1
cdr3_aa: CASSSATDYNEQFF

d_call: .
v_call: TRBV5-4
j_call: TRBJ1-6
cdr3_aa: CASSFSSARGLWNSPLHF

d_call: .
v_call: TRBV18
j_call: TRBJ1-6
cdr3_aa: CASSPALRGGSPLHF

d_call: .
v_call: TRBV29-1
j_call: TRBJ2-3
cdr3_aa: CSVVGGVYTDTQYF

d_call: TRBD1
v_call: TRBV7-8
j_call: TRBJ1-2
cdr3_aa: CASSRGDSQMGGYTF

d_call: TRBD1
v_call: TRBV19
j_call: TRBJ1-5
cdr3_aa: CASSGQVNQPQHF

d_call: .
v_call: TRBV21-1
j_call: TRBJ2-3
cdr3_aa: CASSKVRNSSTDTQYF

d_call: .
v_call: TRBV7-2
j_call: TRBJ2-3
cdr3_aa: CASSLVKRDTQYF

d_call: .
v_call: TRBV28
j_call: TRBJ2-4
cdr3_aa: CASSLFRVLAKNIQYF

d_call: TRBD1
v_call: TRBV6-5
j_call: TRBJ1-5
cdr3_aa: CASTTGDRGLQPQHF

d_call: .
v_call: TRBV25-1
j_call: TRBJ2-3
cdr3_aa: CASSEWWGEADTQYF

d_call: .
v_call: TRBV2
j_call: TRBJ2-1
cdr3_aa: CASRLNNEQFF

d_call: TRBD2
v_call: TRBV7-2
j_call: TRBJ2-7
cdr3_aa: CASSASGGLVYEQYF

d_call: TRBD2
v_call: TRBV27
j_call: TRBJ2-2
cdr3_aa: CASSPIRGGTTGELFF

d_call: TRBD1
v_call: TRBV5-4
j_call: TRBJ2-7
cdr3_aa: CAVARDRTFYEQYF

d_call: TRBD2
v_call: TRBV19
j_call: TRBJ2-1
cdr3_aa: CASSMTSGGASRSGEQFF

d_call: TRBD1
v_call: TRBV7-8
j_call: TRBJ1-4
cdr3_aa: CASSLVSGGVEKLFF

d_call: TRBD2
v_call: TRBV9
j_call: TRBJ2-1
cdr3_aa: CASSPTSGGYSSYNEQFF

d_call: .
v_call: TRBV29-1
j_call: TRBJ1-2
cdr3_aa: CSVQLGANYGYTF

d_call: TRBD1
v_call: TRBV11-2
j_call: TRBJ2-7
cdr3_aa: CASSLDRVAYEQYF

d_call: .
v_call: TRBV27
j_call: TRBJ2-6
cdr3_aa: CASSLSFILYSGANVLTF

d_call: TRBD1
v_call: TRBV12-5
j_call: TRBJ1-1
cdr3_aa: CASGSSTGGGTEAFF

d_call: .
v_call: TRBV9
j_call: TRBJ1-2
cdr3_aa: CASSVDSTVWPYGYTF

d_call: .
v_call: TRBV6-5
j_call: TRBJ1-5
cdr3_aa: CASRTNTNQPQHF

d_call: .
v_call: TRBV5-6
j_call: TRBJ2-7
cdr3_aa: CASSRMLGGGFYEQYF

d_call: TRBD1
v_call: TRBV5-1
j_call: TRBJ1-2
cdr3_aa: CASSPSPGQAGFGYTF

d_call: .
v_call: TRBV2
j_call: TRBJ2-7
cdr3_aa: CASSERDGSIDEQYF

d_call: .
v_call: TRBV2
j_call: TRBJ2-3
cdr3_aa: CASSVEGVFTDTQYF

d_call: TRBD2
v_call: TRBV6-4
j_call: TRBJ2-1
cdr3_aa: CASSTSGNNEQFF

d_call: .
v_call: TRBV19
j_call: TRBJ2-3
cdr3_aa: CASSIGGTRTDTQYF

d_call: .
v_call: TRBV2
j_call: TRBJ1-1
cdr3_aa: CASSGGRMNTEAFF

d_call: TRBD1
v_call: TRBV30
j_call: TRBJ1-1
cdr3_aa: CAWSLGQGIAEAFF

d_call: TRBD1
v_call: TRBV5-3
j_call: TRBJ1-2
cdr3_aa: CAREVSVNGTDFYGYTF

d_call: TRBD2
v_call: TRBV6-1
j_call: TRBJ2-1
cdr3_aa: CASSEPIGGKEQFF

d_call: TRBD1
v_call: TRBV28
j_call: TRBJ1-2
cdr3_aa: CATQRDRESYGYTF

d_call: TRBD2
v_call: TRBV11-2
j_call: TRBJ2-3
cdr3_aa: CASSLAGAPTDTQYF

d_call: TRBD1
v_call: TRBV10-3
j_call: TRBJ1-5
cdr3_aa: CAISEGGQGDQPQHF

d_call: .
v_call: TRBV2
j_call: TRBJ1-4
cdr3_aa: CASSEPSVGERNEKLFF

d_call: .
v_call: TRBV9
j_call: TRBJ1-5
cdr3_aa: CASSPGQSNQPQHF

d_call: .
v_call: TRBV12-3/TRBV12-4
j_call: TRBJ1-4
cdr3_aa: CASSLGSNEKLFF

d_call: TRBD2
v_call: TRBV18
j_call: TRBJ2-3
cdr3_aa: CASSPRTSGGSYLSTDTQYF

d_call: TRBD1
v_call: TRBV7-2
j_call: TRBJ1-4
cdr3_aa: CASEDRVGEKLFF

d_call: TRBD1
v_call: TRBV29-1
j_call: TRBJ1-3
cdr3_aa: CSVRQGNSGNTIYF

d_call: TRBD1
v_call: TRBV15
j_call: TRBJ1-3
cdr3_aa: CASAGQAGNTIYF

d_call: .
v_call: TRBV7-9
j_call: TRBJ1-1
cdr3_aa: CASSPPGEGRNTEAFF

d_call: .
v_call: TRBV19
j_call: TRBJ2-3
cdr3_aa: CASSNELLDTQYF